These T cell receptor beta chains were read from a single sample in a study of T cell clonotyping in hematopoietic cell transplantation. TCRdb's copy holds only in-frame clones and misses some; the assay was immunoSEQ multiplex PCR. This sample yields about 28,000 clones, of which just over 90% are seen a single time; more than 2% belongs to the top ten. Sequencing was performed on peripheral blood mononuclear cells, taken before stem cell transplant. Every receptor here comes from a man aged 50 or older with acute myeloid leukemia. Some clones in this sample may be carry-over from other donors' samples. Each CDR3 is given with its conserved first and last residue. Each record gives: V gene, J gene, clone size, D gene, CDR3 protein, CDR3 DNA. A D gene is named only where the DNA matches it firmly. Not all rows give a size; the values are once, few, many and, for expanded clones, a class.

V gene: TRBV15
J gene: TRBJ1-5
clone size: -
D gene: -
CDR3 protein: CATGSGKPQHF
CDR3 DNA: TGTGCCACGGGTTCGGGGAAGCCCCAGCATTTT

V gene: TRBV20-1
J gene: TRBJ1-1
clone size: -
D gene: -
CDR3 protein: CYVGAGTEAFF
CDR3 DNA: TGTTACGTAGGGGCCGGTACTGAAGCTTTCTTT

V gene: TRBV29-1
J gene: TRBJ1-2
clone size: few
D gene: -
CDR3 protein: CSVEDSQSGYTF
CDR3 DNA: TGCAGCGTTGAAGATTCTCAAAGTGGCTACACCTTC

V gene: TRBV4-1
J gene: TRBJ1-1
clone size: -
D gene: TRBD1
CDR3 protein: CASSRIPRGRSTEAFF
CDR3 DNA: TGCGCCAGCAGTCGAATTCCGAGGGGGCGAAGCACTGAAGCTTTCTTT

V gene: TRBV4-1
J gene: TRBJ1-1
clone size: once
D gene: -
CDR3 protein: CASSQDGGSGWSKTEAFF
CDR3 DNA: TGCGCCAGCAGCCAAGATGGCGGTTCAGGGTGGTCGAAAACTGAAGCTTTCTTT

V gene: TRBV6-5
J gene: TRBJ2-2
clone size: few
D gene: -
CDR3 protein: CASNFGGELFF
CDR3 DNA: TGTGCCAGCAATTTCGGCGGGGAGCTGTTTTTT

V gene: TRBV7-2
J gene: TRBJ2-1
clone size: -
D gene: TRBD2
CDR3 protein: CASSLVGLREHEQFF
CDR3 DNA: TGTGCCAGCAGCTTAGTCGGATTGCGGGAGCATGAGCAGTTCTTC

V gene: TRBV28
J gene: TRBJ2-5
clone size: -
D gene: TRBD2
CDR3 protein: CASSWGLAGQETQYF
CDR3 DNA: TGTGCCAGCAGTTGGGGACTAGCGGGACAAGAGACCCAGTACTTC

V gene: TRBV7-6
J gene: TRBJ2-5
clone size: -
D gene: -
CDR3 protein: CASSLGTQGETQYF
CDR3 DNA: TGTGCCAGTAGCTTAGGGACACAGGGTGAGACCCAGTACTTC

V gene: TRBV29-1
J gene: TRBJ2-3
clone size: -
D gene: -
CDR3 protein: CSVEGGPLRFPLHTQYF
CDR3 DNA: TGCAGCGTTGAAGGGGGACCTCTTCGCTTCCCACTTCATACGCAGTATTTT

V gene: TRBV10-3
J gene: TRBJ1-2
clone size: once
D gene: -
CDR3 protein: CAISSDPGLGYTF
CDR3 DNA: TGTGCCATCAGTTCGGACCCAGGGCTCGGCTACACCTTC

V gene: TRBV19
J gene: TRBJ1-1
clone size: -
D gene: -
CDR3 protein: CASSIQANTEAFF
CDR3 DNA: TGTGCCAGTAGTATTCAGGCGAACACTGAAGCTTTCTTT

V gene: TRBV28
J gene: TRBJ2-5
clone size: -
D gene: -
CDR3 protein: CASSSRDIYRATQYF
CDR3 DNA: TGTGCCAGCAGTTCGCGGGACATATATCGGGCGACCCAGTACTTC

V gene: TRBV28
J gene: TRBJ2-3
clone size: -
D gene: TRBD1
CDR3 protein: CASNGLGDSESTDTQYF
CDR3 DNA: TGTGCCAGCAACGGACTGGGGGACAGTGAGAGCACAGATACGCAGTATTTT

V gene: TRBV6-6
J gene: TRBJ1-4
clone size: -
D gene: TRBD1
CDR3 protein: CASSYGETGRNEKLFF
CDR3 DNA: TGTGCCAGCAGTTACGGCGAGACAGGGAGGAATGAAAAACTGTTTTTT

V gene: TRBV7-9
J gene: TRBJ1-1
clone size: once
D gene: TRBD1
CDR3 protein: CASSSGQGGGANTEAFF
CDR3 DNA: TGTGCCAGCAGCTCGGGACAGGGAGGGGGAGCCAACACTGAAGCTTTCTTT

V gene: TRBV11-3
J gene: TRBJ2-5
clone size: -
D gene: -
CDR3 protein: CASSSNNGVTQYF
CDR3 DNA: TGTGCCAGCAGCTCAAATAATGGGGTGACCCAGTACTTC

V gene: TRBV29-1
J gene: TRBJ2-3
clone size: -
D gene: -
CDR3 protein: CSVEVGSGTDTQYF
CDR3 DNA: TGCAGCGTTGAAGTCGGAAGTGGCACAGATACGCAGTATTTT

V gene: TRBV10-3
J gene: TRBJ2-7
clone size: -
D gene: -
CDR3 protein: CAISEEQHYEQYF
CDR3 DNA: TGTGCCATCAGTGAAGAGCAACACTACGAGCAGTACTTC

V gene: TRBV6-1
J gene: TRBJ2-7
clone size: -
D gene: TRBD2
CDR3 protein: CASSGHTSGGYEQYF
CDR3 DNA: TGTGCCAGCAGCGGACACACTAGCGGGGGGTACGAGCAGTACTTC

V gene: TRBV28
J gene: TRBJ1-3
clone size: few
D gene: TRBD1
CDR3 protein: CASSLFYRRTGENSGNTIYF
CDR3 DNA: TGTGCCAGCAGTTTATTTTATCGAAGGACAGGGGAAAACTCTGGAAACACCATATATTTT

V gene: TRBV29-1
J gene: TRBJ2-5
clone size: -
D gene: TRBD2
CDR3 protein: CSGLAGAQETQYF
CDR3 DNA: TGCAGCGGGCTAGCGGGAGCCCAAGAGACCCAGTACTTC

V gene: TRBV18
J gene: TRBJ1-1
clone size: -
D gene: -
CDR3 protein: CASSPGREVEAFF
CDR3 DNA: TGTGCCAGCTCACCAGGCCGGGAGGTGGAAGCTTTCTTT

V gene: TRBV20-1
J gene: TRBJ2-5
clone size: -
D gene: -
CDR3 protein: CSARMETQYF
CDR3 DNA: TGCAGTGCTAGAATGGAGACCCAGTACTTC

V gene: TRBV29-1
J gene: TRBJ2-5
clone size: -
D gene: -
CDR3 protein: CSAPLTGSETQYF
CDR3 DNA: TGCAGCGCTCCCCTTACGGGGTCGGAGACCCAGTACTTC

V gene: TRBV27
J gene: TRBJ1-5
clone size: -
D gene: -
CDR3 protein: CASSNRTASQGVEPQHF
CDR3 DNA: TGTGCCAGCAGTAATCGGACAGCGTCCCAAGGAGTGGAACCCCAGCATTTT

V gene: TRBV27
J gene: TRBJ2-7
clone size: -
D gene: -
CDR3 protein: CASAGTPQFSYEQYF
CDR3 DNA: TGTGCCAGCGCCGGGACACCACAATTCTCCTACGAGCAGTACTTC

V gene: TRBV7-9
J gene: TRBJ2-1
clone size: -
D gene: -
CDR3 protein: CASSLGGQPFF
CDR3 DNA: TGTGCCAGCAGCTTAGGTGGGCAGCCGTTCTTC

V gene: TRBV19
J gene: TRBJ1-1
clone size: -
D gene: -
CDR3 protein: CASSIDFRQRTEAFF
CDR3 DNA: TGTGCCAGTAGTATAGATTTCCGACAGCGCACTGAAGCTTTCTTT

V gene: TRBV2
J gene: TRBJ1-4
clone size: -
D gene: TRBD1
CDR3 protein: CASSGPSGQGKSTNEKLFF
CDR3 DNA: TGTGCCAGCAGTGGGCCTTCGGGACAGGGGAAATCAACTAATGAAAAACTGTTTTTT

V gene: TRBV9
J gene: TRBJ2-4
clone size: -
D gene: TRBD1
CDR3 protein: CASSAGTGWNIQYF
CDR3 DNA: TGTGCCAGCAGCGCAGGGACAGGGTGGAACATTCAGTACTTC

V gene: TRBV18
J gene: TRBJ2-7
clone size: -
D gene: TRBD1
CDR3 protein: CASSPPKGATYEQYF
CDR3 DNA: TGTGCCAGCTCACCACCTAAGGGGGCCACCTACGAGCAGTACTTC

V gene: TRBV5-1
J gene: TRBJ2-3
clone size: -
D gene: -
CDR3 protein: CASRGEGTDTQYF
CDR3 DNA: TGCGCCAGCCGAGGAGAAGGCACAGATACGCAGTATTTT

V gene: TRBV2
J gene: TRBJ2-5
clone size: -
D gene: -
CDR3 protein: CASSGNSQETQYF
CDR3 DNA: TGTGCCAGCAGTGGGAACAGCCAAGAGACCCAGTACTTC

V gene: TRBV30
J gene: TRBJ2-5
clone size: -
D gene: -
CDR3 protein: CAWSVMGVRRETQYF
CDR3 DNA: TGTGCCTGGAGTGTAATGGGGGTGAGAAGAGAGACCCAGTACTTC

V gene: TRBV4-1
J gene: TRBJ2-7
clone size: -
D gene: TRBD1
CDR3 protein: CASSPYQDRGVSYEQYF
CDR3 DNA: TGCGCCAGCAGCCCTTATCAAGACAGGGGGGTCTCCTACGAGCAGTACTTC

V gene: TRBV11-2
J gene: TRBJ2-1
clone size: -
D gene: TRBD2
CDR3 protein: CASSTLGLAAWDEQFF
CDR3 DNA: TGTGCCAGCAGCACCCTGGGGCTAGCGGCATGGGATGAGCAGTTCTTC

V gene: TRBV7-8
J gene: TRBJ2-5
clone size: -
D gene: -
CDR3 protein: CASSLGPRQETQYF
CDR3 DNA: TGTGCCAGCAGCTTAGGCCCCAGGCAAGAGACCCAGTACTTC

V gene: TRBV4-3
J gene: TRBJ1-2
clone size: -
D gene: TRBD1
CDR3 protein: CASRGQGNYGYTF
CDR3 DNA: TGCGCCAGCAGGGGACAGGGGAACTATGGCTACACCTTC

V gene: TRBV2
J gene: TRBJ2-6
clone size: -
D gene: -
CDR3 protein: CASSRDSGANVLTF
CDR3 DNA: TGTGCCAGCAGTCGGGACTCTGGGGCCAACGTCCTGACTTTC

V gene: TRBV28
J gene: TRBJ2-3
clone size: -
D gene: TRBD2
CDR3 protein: CASSFGTSGVSTDTQYF
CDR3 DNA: TGTGCCAGCAGTTTTGGGACTAGCGGCGTAAGCACAGATACGCAGTATTTT

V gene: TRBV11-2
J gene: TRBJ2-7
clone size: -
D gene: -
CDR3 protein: CASSLVRGRSYEQYF
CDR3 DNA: TGTGCCAGCAGCTTAGTACGGGGACGGTCCTACGAGCAGTACTTC

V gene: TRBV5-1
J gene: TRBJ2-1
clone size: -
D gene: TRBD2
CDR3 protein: CASRPLAGGALSEQFF
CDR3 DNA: TGCGCCAGCAGACCATTAGCGGGAGGGGCGTTGTCAGAGCAGTTCTTC

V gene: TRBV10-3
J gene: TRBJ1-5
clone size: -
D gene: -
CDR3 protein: CAISESPQPFSNQPQHF
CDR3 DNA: TGTGCCATCAGTGAGTCCCCACAGCCCTTTAGCAATCAGCCCCAGCATTTT

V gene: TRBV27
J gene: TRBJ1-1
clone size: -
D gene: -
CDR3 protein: CASSSPRTGMNTEAFF
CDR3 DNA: TGTGCCAGCAGTTCACCCCGGACGGGGATGAACACTGAAGCTTTCTTT

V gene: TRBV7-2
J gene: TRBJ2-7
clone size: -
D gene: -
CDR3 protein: CASSPDSFSSYEQYF
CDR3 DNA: TGTGCCAGCAGCCCCGATAGCTTTAGCTCCTACGAGCAGTACTTC

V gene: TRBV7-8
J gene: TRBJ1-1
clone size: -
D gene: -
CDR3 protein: CASSIQRGTEAFF
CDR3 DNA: TGTGCCAGCAGCATCCAGAGGGGAACTGAAGCTTTCTTT